This TCR beta chain was sequenced for a study of tumor and adjacent non-tumor tissue in lung cancer. Overall study context: The cohort had around twelve adenocarcinoma, a couple of squamous cell and 1 small cell patients. Aged roughly 31 to 76 years, patients included 10 men and five or six women with stage I to III disease.

A modified ARM-PCR protocol with three rounds of nested PCR amplified TCRbeta. Each CDR3 protein is one row after TCRdb ran MiXCR on the multiplex PCR reads. The sample includes some 100,000 distinct CDR3 sequences, 62% seen only once; the top ten take under 20%. To note about this clonotype: Its antigen is not known. The junction differs from germline at one of its ends, possibly a read error.

General study points: TCR diversity was significantly greater in tumor than normal lung tissue.

The germline CDR1 and CDR2 sequences are SGHAT and FQNNGV. The CDR3 loop spans 15 amino acids. RNA was extracted from bulk tissue without any cell sorting. This non-tumor lung sample came from over 3 cm beyond the tumor edge. This sequence originates from a man aged 55 to 69 with non-small cell lung cancer. This chain uses TRBV11-2 with TRBJ2-7, with 11 bases aligning to TRBD2. The sequencing input was distant non-tumor lung tissue. The chain's CDR3 is CASSFRLAGNYEKYF. In DNA, the CDR3 is TGTGCCAGTAGCTTCCGACTAGCGGGGAATTACGAGAAGTACTTC. The variable domain in full, with the rest retrieved from reference TRBV11-2 and TRBJ2-7, is EAGVAQSPRYKIIEKRQSVAFWCNPISGHATLYWYQQILGQGPKLLIQFQNNGVVDDSQLPKDRFSAERLKGVDSTLKIQPAKLEDSAVYLCASSFRLAGNYEKYFGPGTRLTVT.